The 8 T cell receptor beta chains below come from one sample, sequenced in a study of T-cell memory formation after mild COVID-19. TCRdb reprocessed the 5' RACE reads via MiXCR and lists one record per CDR3 protein. The table shows about half a million distinct CDR3 sequences, with 15% to 20% occurring only once. Specimen: PBMCs or a T cell subset sorted from them (not recorded which). The receptors here all came from an adult woman who had mild COVID-19 (a few samples of this study predate the infection). Cell type and time point are not known.

This clonotype occurred many times. V is TRBV4-1 and J is TRBJ2-7; TRBD1 agrees at 10 bases. Germline CDR1 is MGHRA and CDR2 is YSYEKL. The CDR3 length is 13 residues. The junction had 1 base not matched to a gene; V was cut back by 8 bases and J by 0 bases. For the CDR3, the DNA is TGCGCCAGCCGGGACAGGGGCTCCTACGAGCAGTACTTC. Translation gives CASRDRGSYEQYF.

This clonotype was recorded many times. V usage is TRBV9 and J usage is TRBJ2-3; TRBD2 aligns across 10 bases. This CDR3 comprises 12 residues. The V segment lost 3 bases and the J segment 10 bases; nucleotides outside the gene matches: 2. Germline V gene sequence: CDR1 SGDLS, CDR2 YYNGEE. CDR3 coding DNA: TGTGCCAGCAGCGCTGGGACTAGCGCGCAGTATTTT. Amino acids: CASSAGTSAQYF.

This clonotype has only a few counts. The CDR3 DNA is TGTGCCAGCAGTTGGGACAGGGATCAGCCCCAGCATTTT. Encoded protein: CASSWDRDQPQHF. This rearrangement joins TRBV12-3 or TRBV12-4 to TRBJ1-5; TRBD1 aligns across 9 bases. Trimming took 4 bases from V and 5 from J; bases not matched to a gene: 0. The CDR3 has 13 residues.

The sample holds many counts of this clonotype. The V call is TRBV20-1, the J call TRBJ1-5; D uncertain. This CDR3 comprises 14 residues. Germline assignment: CDR1 DFQATT and CDR2 SNEGSKA (reference sequence). Trimming pared 1 base from V and 7 bases from J, leaving 14 bases between. CDR3 nucleotides: TGCAGTGCTAGAGGCCCTGACCTGGGACAGCCCCAGCATTTT. Translated, it gives CSARGPDLGQPQHF.

This clonotype has a handful of counts. This rearrangement joins TRBV7-8 to TRBJ2-5; 8 bases agree with TRBD1. The V and J ends lost 0 bases and 5 bases, in that order; junction bases with no gene match: 5. Germline CDR1 reads SGHVS; CDR2 reads FQNEAQ. This CDR3 spans 15 amino acids. The CDR3 sequence is CASSLARGPLETQYF. The CDR3 region has the DNA TGTGCCAGCAGCTTAGCCAGGGGGCCTTTGGAGACCCAGTACTTC.

The chain joins TRBV10-3 to TRBJ2-7; TRBD1 matches at 11 bases. The germline V gene has CDR1 ENHRY and CDR2 SYGVKD. Trimming at V came to 11 bases and at J to 2 bases, leaving 8 bases not matched to a gene. The CDR3 runs 14 residues. The DNA for the CDR3 is TGTGCCGCAGCAACGGGACAGGGGGCCTACGAGCAGTACTTC. Residues: CAAATGQGAYEQYF.

V gene TRBV5-1 combines with J gene TRBJ2-2; D is possibly TRBD2 (5 bases). The CDR3 contains 16 residues. Trimming removed 0 bases from V and 4 bases from J, with 13 bases in between. Per the germline V gene, CDR1 is SGHRS and CDR2 is YFSETQ. For the CDR3, the DNA is TGCGCCAGCAGCTTGGCCATCGGGGAGTCCACCGGGGAGCTGTTTTTT. This gives the protein CASSLAIGESTGELFF.

This clonotype has a count of ten or more. This chain joins TRBV7-2 and TRBJ2-3; maybe TRBD2 (6 bases). Trimming took off 5 bases at V and 3 bases at J, with 15 bases between the two ends. Germline V gene sequence: CDR1 SGHTA, CDR2 FQGNSA. The CDR3 totals 15 residues. CDR3 coding DNA: TGTGCCAGCAGCCCCGGCGGGGCAGGGACAGATACGCAGTATTTT. Protein product: CASSPGGAGTDTQYF. The variable domain in full, with the rest retrieved from reference TRBV7-2 and TRBJ2-3, is GAGVSQSPSNKVTEKGKDVELRCDPISGHTALYWYRQSLGQGLEFLIYFQGNSAPDKSGLPSDRFSAERTGGSVSTLTIQRTQQEDSAVYLCASSPGGAGTDTQYFGPGTRLTVL.